Each of the 31 T cell receptor beta chains below was sequenced from the same sample in a study of blood T cells in healthy people across ages. For the second PCR, which ran for about 6 to 11 cycles, a sample-barcoded 5' primer and a J-beta primer mix were used. TCRdb re-called the 5' RACE reads with MiXCR, one entry per CDR3 protein. The sample records approximately 780,000 distinct CDR3 sequences, roughly 24% being singletons. These data were also reused for a study on T cells of mothers and their children.

The sample comprised blood. The receptors were gathered from a boy aged 5-17 years in good health.

The chain combines TRBV6-1 with TRBJ2-1; 10 bases line up with TRBD2. Germline loops: CDR1 MNHNS, CDR2 SASEGT. This CDR3 spans 16 amino acids. With 3 bases clipped from V and 2 bases from J, the junction kept 4 bases outside the gene matches. The CDR3 here is CASSDHTSGAYNEQFF. The CDR3 nucleotides are TGTGCCAGCAGTGACCATACTAGCGGGGCCTACAATGAGCAGTTCTTC.

This chain uses TRBV7-2 with TRBJ2-5; D gene uncertain. V was clipped by 0 bases and J by 2 bases, with 19 bases between them. CDR1 and CDR2 from the germline V gene are SGHTA and FQGNSA. CDR3 size: 18 residues. The CDR3 nucleotides are TGTGCCAGCAGCTTAGCGGGCTGGCCGGGCTCGGAGCAAGAGACCCAGTACTTC. The encoded protein is CASSLAGWPGSEQETQYF.

This clonotype appeared a few times. The gene calls are TRBV7-9 and TRBJ1-4; D may be TRBD1 (6 bases). The CDR3 has 15 residues. In germline, CDR1 is SEHNR, CDR2 FQNEAQ (reference sequence). Trimming took off 4 bases at V and 8 bases at J, with 17 bases between the two ends. CDR3 DNA: TGTGCCAGCAGCTCCGGGGGCGGGGTGGAGGAAAAACTGTTTTTT. Translating it yields CASSSGGGVEEKLFF.

The chain couples TRBV15 to TRBJ2-5; 8 bases align to TRBD2. The J call could be wrong; TRBJ2-1 is a better fit for the DNA end. CDR3 length: 17 amino acids. The germline V gene encodes CDR1 LNHNV and CDR2 YYDKDF (reference sequence). DNA for the CDR3: TGTGCCACCAGCCTACTGGCGGCTAGCGGGCCCTACAATGAGCAGTTCTTC. This gives the protein CATSLLAASGPYNEQFF.

This clonotype showed up just a few times. The V call is TRBV20-1, the J call TRBJ2-3; 11 nucleotides match TRBD2. V was clipped by 6 bases and J by 5 bases; unmatched bases: 7. The V gene's germline CDR1 is DFQATT and CDR2 SNEGSKA (reference sequence). The CDR3 length is 14 residues. For the CDR3, the DNA is TGCAGTGCCACACTAGCGGGGGAAGGAGATACGCAGTATTTT. As protein: CSATLAGEGDTQYF.

J is TRBJ2-5 and V is TRBV20-1, with D perhaps TRBD1 (5 bases). The germline gives CDR1 DFQATT, CDR2 SNEGSKA (reference sequence). V dropped 3 bases and J dropped 4 bases, with 12 bases sitting between them. The CDR3 is made up of 13 amino acids. CDR3 sequence reads: CSARKGFGETQYF. The CDR3 DNA reads TGCAGTGCTAGGAAGGGGTTTGGAGAGACCCAGTACTTC.

The chain links TRBV20-1 to TRBJ1-3, with D uncertain. With 0 bases removed from V and 4 bases from J, the gap between germline ends came to 4 bases. The germline V gene has CDR1 DFQATT and CDR2 SNEGSKA (reference sequence). CDR3 length equals 12 residues. This chain's CDR3 is CSARDVGNTIYF. CDR3 DNA: TGCAGTGCTAGAGATGTGGGAAACACCATATATTTT.

This clonotype has just a few counts. The chain couples TRBV5-1 to TRBJ2-1; a possible D gene is TRBD2 (6 bases). The CDR3 contains 15 residues. V lost 2 bases, J lost 8 bases, and 17 bases lay in between. CDR1 is SGHRS and CDR2 is YFSETQ in the germline V gene. The chain's CDR3 is CASSLPSEASDEQFF. CDR3 coding DNA: TGCGCCAGCAGCTTACCGAGTGAGGCTAGCGATGAGCAGTTCTTC.

This clonotype was seen a handful of times. The chain carries TRBV29-1 and TRBJ2-2; 7 bases fit TRBD1. CDR1 SQVTM and CDR2 ANQGSEA come from the germline V gene. After removal of 1 base from V and 1 base from J, the junction contained 0 bases not matched to a gene. The CDR3 extends over 14 amino acids. This CDR3 is CSVEGQGNTGELFF. The CDR3 coding sequence is TGCAGCGTTGAAGGACAGGGGAACACCGGGGAGCTGTTTTTT.

The chain uses TRBV20-1 and TRBJ1-6, with TRBD1 identical over 9 bases. CDR3 size: 15 residues. Trimming cost V 4 bases and J 3 bases; bases outside gene matches: 4. Germline V gives CDR1 DFQATT, CDR2 SNEGSKA (reference sequence). The CDR3 loop is CSAKSDRGYNSPLHF. Written as DNA, the CDR3 is TGCAGTGCTAAGTCGGACAGGGGCTATAATTCACCCCTCCACTTT.

J is TRBJ2-7 and V is TRBV6-2 or TRBV6-3; 12 nucleotides agree with TRBD1. The CDR3 spans 15 residues. Trimming removed 6 bases from V and 5 bases from J; junction bases left unmatched: 8. Germline-derived CDR1 and CDR2 are MNHEY and SVGEGT. The CDR3 DNA is TGTGCCAGCAGCCGAGGGACAGGGGGCTACGACGAGCAGTACTTC. Its protein product is CASSRGTGGYDEQYF.

This clonotype has just a few counts. The chain employs TRBV9 and TRBJ2-7; TRBD1 matches at 7 bases. The V segment lost 0 bases and the J segment 1 base; nucleotides outside the gene matches: 4. Germline V gives CDR1 SGDLS, CDR2 YYNGEE. The CDR3 length is 15 residues. CDR3 protein: CASSVAPGGSYEQYF. The CDR3 nucleotides are TGTGCCAGCAGCGTAGCCCCAGGGGGTTCCTACGAGCAGTACTTC.

This clonotype was counted only a few times. V gene TRBV7-3 combines with J gene TRBJ2-7; 11 bases are shared with TRBD1. CDR3 size: 15 residues. Germline values: CDR1 SGHTA, CDR2 FQGTGA. J gave up 4 bases and V 1 base, and 3 bases lay outside the gene matches. For the CDR3, the DNA is TGTGCCAGCAGCTTAATGGGACAGGGGGGATACGAGCAGTACTTC. Its protein is CASSLMGQGGYEQYF.

The chain uses TRBV6-5 and TRBJ1-4, with D tentatively TRBD1 (5 bases). Germline assignment: CDR1 MNHEY and CDR2 SVGAGI. Trimming removed 2 bases from V and 7 bases from J, with 17 bases in between. CDR3 length: 16 residues. This CDR3 is CASSYQRDRGFEKLFF. The CDR3 nucleotides are TGTGCCAGCAGTTACCAGAGGGACCGGGGTTTTGAAAAACTGTTTTTT.

This clonotype was found a few times. V usage is TRBV30 and J usage is TRBJ1-2; D is undetermined. V was trimmed by 0 bases and J by 1 base, leaving 3 bases between them. This CDR3 has 12 residues. The germline gives CDR1 GTSNPN, CDR2 SVGIG (reference sequence). CDR3 nucleotide sequence: TGTGCCTGGAGTGTTATTAACTATGGCTACACCTTC. This encodes CAWSVINYGYTF.

This clonotype appeared a few times. The chain is built from TRBV29-1 and TRBJ1-1; D is ambiguous. Looked up from germline, CDR1 is SQVTM and CDR2 is ANQGSEA. CDR3 length: 11 amino acids. Trimming left V 6 bases short and J 6 bases short, with 11 bases between. The DNA of the CDR3 is TGCAGCGTCTCGACACGGGCTGAAGCTTTCTTT. Its protein is CSVSTRAEAFF.

This rearrangement joins TRBV7-9 to TRBJ2-5; no reliable D call. The V and J ends lost 5 bases and 0 bases respectively, with 13 bases between them. The CDR3 is made up of 15 amino acids. The germline V gene has CDR1 SEHNR and CDR2 FQNEAQ (reference sequence). The CDR3 here is CASSPPLGNQETQYF. The CDR3 nucleotides read TGTGCCAGCAGCCCTCCTTTGGGAAACCAAGAGACCCAGTACTTC.

The chain has TRBV6-5 and TRBJ1-2; possibly TRBD1 for D (5 bases). V was shortened by 10 bases and J by 6 bases, with 18 bases between the two germline ends. Germline CDR1 and CDR2: MNHEY and SVGAGI. The length of the CDR3 is 13 residues. The CDR3 nucleotides read TGTGCCAAGAATACCGGGACTGACGATGGCTACACCTTC. Its protein is CAKNTGTDDGYTF.

The gene calls are TRBV10-3 and TRBJ1-5, with D possibly TRBD1 on 5 matching bases. Deletions cut 3 bases from V and 8 bases from J, with 17 bases between. The CDR3 spans 15 residues. Germline values: CDR1 ENHRY, CDR2 SYGVKD. The CDR3: CAISEWGGDEKPQHF. The DNA for the CDR3 is TGTGCCATCAGTGAATGGGGAGGGGACGAGAAGCCCCAGCATTTT.

This clonotype has just a few counts. The CDR3 nucleotides read TGTGCCAGCAGCTTACTAGCGGTGAACACCGGGGAGCTGTTTTTT. Encoded protein: CASSLLAVNTGELFF. The chain links TRBV11-2 to TRBJ2-2; TRBD2 matches 7 bases. Germline V gene sequence: CDR1 SGHAT, CDR2 FQNNGV. This CDR3 comprises 15 residues. The junction had 1 base not matched to a gene; V was cut back by 2 bases and J by 1 base. The full variable domain, with the rest looked up from reference TRBV11-2 and TRBJ2-2, is EAGVAQSPRYKIIEKRQSVAFWCNPISGHATLYWYQQILGQGPKLLIQFQNNGVVDDSQLPKDRFSAERLKGVDSTLKIQPAKLEDSAVYLCASSLLAVNTGELFFGEGSRLTVL.

This clonotype showed up just a few times. The chain has TRBV28 and TRBJ2-1; D assignment may be TRBD1 or TRBD2 (5 bases each). Between the trimmed V and J ends, which lost 4 bases and 0 bases, there was a span of 13 bases. The germline gives CDR1 MDHEN, CDR2 SYDVKM. CDR3 length: 16 amino acids. CDR3 in DNA: TGTGCCAGCAGTTACCCCGCAGGGAGCTCCTACAATGAGCAGTTCTTC. Translated, it gives CASSYPAGSSYNEQFF.

In DNA, the CDR3 is TGCGCCAGCAGCTCCCGACTAGCGGATTCCTACGAGCAGTACTTC. It translates to CASSSRLADSYEQYF. The chain carries TRBV5-1 and TRBJ2-7; 9 bases match TRBD2. Germline trimming cut 3 bases from V and 1 base from J; bases unmatched to any gene: 5. The CDR3 covers 15 residues. CDR1 and CDR2 (germline): SGHRS, YFSETQ.

In its sample, this clonotype was seen a few times. The chain combines TRBV7-3 with TRBJ1-2; no definite D call. This CDR3 has 13 amino acids. The germline V and J ends were trimmed by 7 bases and 0 bases, with 9 bases remaining between them. Per the germline V gene, CDR1 is SGHTA and CDR2 is FQGTGA. The chain's CDR3 is CASTKGTNYGYTF. The CDR3 DNA reads as TGTGCCAGCACCAAAGGAACTAACTATGGCTACACCTTC.

This clonotype was picked up many times. The gene calls are TRBV4-1 and TRBJ2-7; D is uncertain. V was clipped by 4 bases and J by 0 bases, with 10 bases between them. In germline, CDR1 is MGHRA, CDR2 YSYEKL. The CDR3 loop spans 14 amino acids. The CDR3 reads CASSPSTGSYEQYF. The CDR3 coding sequence is TGCGCCAGCAGCCCTTCGACGGGCTCCTACGAGCAGTACTTC.

This clonotype occurred a few times. The CDR3 region is CNSRLGSTDTQYF. The CDR3 DNA sequence: TGTAATAGCAGGTTGGGGAGCACAGATACGCAGTATTTT. The chain recombines TRBV2 with TRBJ2-3; D call uncertain. The CDR3 runs 13 residues. Germline V CDR1 and CDR2: SNHLY, FYNNEI.

J is TRBJ1-5 and V is TRBV27, with TRBD1 matching 9 bases. With 7 bases clipped from V and 2 bases from J, the junction kept 3 bases outside the gene matches. This CDR3 spans 14 amino acids. Germline V gene lookup returns CDR1 MNHEY and CDR2 SMNVEV (reference sequence). The DNA for the CDR3 is TGTGCCAGCAAGGACAGGGGCCGCAATCAGCCCCAGCATTTT. Its protein product is CASKDRGRNQPQHF.

This clonotype was counted ten times or more. The chain uses TRBV12-3 or TRBV12-4 and TRBJ2-5; no reliable D call. The J call may not be correct, given that the DNA end is closer to TRBJ2-7. This CDR3 region has 13 residues. The CDR3 spells CASSYRANYEQYF. The CDR3 DNA is TGTGCCAGCAGCTACCGGGCCAACTACGAGCAGTACTTC.

This chain links TRBV5-1 with TRBJ2-3, with D uncertain. Germline V gene data show CDR1 as SGHRS and CDR2 as YFSETQ. V lost 4 bases and J lost 1, with 13 bases in between. The CDR3 covers 15 residues. CDR3 protein: CASSRTQVGTDTQYF. CDR3 coding DNA: TGCGCCAGCAGCCGAACTCAAGTAGGCACAGATACGCAGTATTTT.

This clonotype occurred a few times. This chain links TRBV5-1 with TRBJ2-5, with 7 bases that match TRBD1. V trimming: 2 bases; J trimming: 5 bases; junction bases outside the gene matches: 3. Germline values: CDR1 SGHRS, CDR2 YFSETQ. CDR3 length: 13 residues. The CDR3 region is CASSLQGMETQYF. The CDR3 DNA sequence: TGCGCCAGCAGCTTACAGGGGATGGAGACCCAGTACTTC. Full variable domain (missing parts from reference TRBV5-1 and TRBJ2-5): KAGVTQTPRYLIKTRGQQVTLSCSPISGHRSVSWYQQTPGQGLQFLFEYFSETQRNKGNFPGRFSGRQFSNSRSEMNVSTLELGDSALYLCASSLQGMETQYFGPGTRLLVL.

This chain links TRBV29-1 with TRBJ2-1; D is unresolved. The germline V and J ends were trimmed by 6 bases and 8 bases, with 11 bases remaining between them. This CDR3 comprises 11 residues. The germline gives CDR1 SQVTM, CDR2 ANQGSEA. DNA of the CDR3: TGCAGCGTCGGAAGGGCCGATGAGCAGTTCTTC. This translates into CSVGRADEQFF.

This clonotype was seen a handful of times. V and J are TRBV20-1 and TRBJ2-3; 8 bases map to TRBD2. With V trimmed by 5 bases and J by 1 base, 8 bases remained unmatched. CDR1 and CDR2 (germline): DFQATT, SNEGSKA (reference sequence). This CDR3 is 15 amino acids long. CDR3 loop: CSASPRGGGTDTQYF. Written as DNA, the CDR3 is TGCAGTGCTTCTCCCCGGGGGGGTGGCACAGATACGCAGTATTTT.